This T cell receptor (beta chain) was retrieved from a study of identical twins. The study, taken as a whole, reports: Memory repertoires lacked the insertion deficit that abundant cord blood beta clonotypes showed.

TCRdb recomputed calls from the 5' RACE reads with MiXCR, one row per CDR3 protein. Here the sample spans some 500,000 distinct CDR3 sequences, 14% being singletons. This clonotype was seen a few times. Antigen specificity is unknown. The same data also went into a second study, on yellow fever vaccine responses in identical twins.

This receptor was taken from a woman aged 18-29 years in good health. The sample comprised CD4+ T cells sorted from blood.

CDR3 residues: CASSEVTIGELFF. The CDR3 DNA sequence: TGTGCCAGCAGTGAAGTTACAATCGGGGAGCTGTTTTTT. The chain couples TRBV2 to TRBJ2-2; no definite D call. The CDR3 spans 13 residues. V lost 1 base and J lost 7, with 7 bases in between. CDR1 SNHLY and CDR2 FYNNEI come from the germline V gene.